Listed here are 21 T cell receptor beta chains from one sample, sequenced in a study of cytomegalovirus exposure and HLA in healthy donors. The PCR had 60 Vbeta and 13 Jbeta primers. Data came from immunoSEQ multiplex PCR; TCRdb stores just in-frame clones and leaves some out. The data hold about 130,000 clones, with around 80% observed a single time. Sequencing was done on a sample of PBMCs. Receptors were obtained from a female donor in good health and CMV-seronegative.

This clone has more than one count but fewer than ten. The chain has TRBV5-4 and TRBJ2-3; the match to TRBD2 covers 7 bases. In germline, CDR1 is SGHNT, CDR2 YYREEE (reference sequence). The trim removed 4 bases at V and 1 base at J, leaving 9 bases unmatched. The CDR3 loop spans 16 amino acids. The CDR3 is CASSPAAGRGTDTQYF. For the CDR3, the DNA is TGTGCCAGCAGCCCGGCAGCGGGGCGAGGCACAGATACGCAGTATTTT.

The V gene is TRBV29-1, the J gene TRBJ2-1; TRBD2 agrees at 8 bases. Germline V CDR1 and CDR2: SQVTM, ANQGSEA. Trimming cost V 6 bases and J 1 base; bases outside gene matches: 5. This CDR3 is 14 amino acids long. The CDR3 sequence is CSVHGGGSYNEQFF. The CDR3 bases are TGCAGCGTCCACGGGGGGGGGTCCTACAATGAGCAGTTCTTC.

The gene calls are TRBV5-4 and TRBJ2-7; 10 bases are shared with TRBD1. Per germline, CDR1 SGHNT and CDR2 YYREEE (reference sequence). CDR3 length: 15 residues. Germline trimming cut 0 bases from V and 3 bases from J; bases unmatched to any gene: 3. DNA for the CDR3: TGTGCCAGCAGCTTGGCCCGGACAGGGGGCTACGAGCAGTACTTC. As protein: CASSLARTGGYEQYF.

This clone has just a few counts. The chain links TRBV19 to TRBJ1-2, with 10 bases identical to TRBD1. CDR3 length: 18 amino acids. Germline loops: CDR1 LNHDA, CDR2 SQIVND (reference sequence). Trimming removed 7 bases from V and 0 bases from J; junction bases left unmatched: 14. Here the CDR3 reads CASTERGTGVEANYGYTF. CDR3 bases: TGTGCCAGTACCGAGCGGGGGACAGGGGTTGAAGCTAACTATGGCTACACCTTC.

By its share, this clone is medium-sized. The chain is built from TRBV6-1 and TRBJ2-7; TRBD2 aligns across 7 bases. V shed 2 bases and J 0 bases; nucleotides not matched to a gene: 4. The CDR3 totals 15 residues. CDR1 is MNHNS, CDR2 SASEGT, per germline. The CDR3 sequence is CASSESGGSSYEQYF. The DNA of the CDR3 is TGTGCCAGCAGTGAATCGGGCGGGAGCTCCTACGAGCAGTACTTC.

The chain uses TRBV7-3 and TRBJ2-6, with a tentative D call TRBD1 (5 bases). V was pared by 4 bases and J by 0 bases, with 13 bases between. Per the germline V gene, CDR1 is SGHTA and CDR2 is FQGTGA. The CDR3 totals 17 residues. For the CDR3, the DNA is TGTGCCAGCAGCTCCCAGGGCCAGAGCTCTGGGGCCAACGTCCTGACTTTC. Amino acid sequence: CASSSQGQSSGANVLTF.

V usage is TRBV6-5 and J usage is TRBJ1-2, with no clear D. V was clipped by 11 bases and J by 8 bases, with 15 bases between them. The germline V gene has CDR1 MNHEY and CDR2 SVGAGI. This CDR3 contains 11 residues. DNA for the CDR3: TGTGCCTTGATAATGTTGGGCGGCTACACCTTC. It is translated as CALIMLGGYTF.

This sequence joins TRBV5-1 and TRBJ2-2, with a weak D call TRBD2 (6 bases). CDR3 size: 14 residues. The V end was cut by 2 bases, the J end by 6 bases, with 11 bases between. The germline CDR1 and CDR2 sequences are SGHRS and YFSETQ. The CDR3 reads CASSFGGGAGELFF. DNA for the CDR3: TGCGCCAGCAGCTTCGGGGGAGGTGCCGGGGAGCTGTTTTTT.

This chain joins TRBV28 and TRBJ1-2; D is unclear. V was trimmed by 3 bases and J by 1 base, leaving 6 bases between them. From germline, CDR1 is MDHEN and CDR2 SYDVKM. The CDR3 spans 13 residues. CDR3 sequence: CASSFLGNYGYTF. The CDR3 nucleotides read TGTGCCAGCAGTTTTCTCGGTAACTATGGCTACACCTTC.

As to this clone: The germline gene is not matched at one end of the junction; a read error may be the cause. Distinct nucleotide sequences in the sample also encode this CDR3. V usage is TRBV4-1 and J usage is TRBJ2-6, with TRBD1 matching over 8 bases. There are 20 residues in the CDR3. In germline, CDR1 is MGHRA, CDR2 YSYEKL. The CDR3 protein is CASSQDLRRDRFSGANVLTF. CDR3 bases: TGCGCCAGCAGCCAAGATCTACGTCGGGACAGGTTCTCTGGGGCCAATGTCCTGACTTTC.

This clone was seen a handful of times. The rearrangement uses TRBV6-5 and TRBJ2-7; D unclear. This CDR3 is built from 13 residues. With 2 bases removed from V and 1 base from J, the gap between germline ends came to 6 bases. CDR1 is MNHEY and CDR2 is SVGAGI in the germline V gene. The CDR3 spells CASSYQESYEQYF. The CDR3 DNA reads TGTGCCAGCAGTTACCAGGAATCCTACGAGCAGTACTTC.

The chain is built from TRBV2 and TRBJ2-5, with D maybe TRBD2 (7 bases). Trimming pared 10 bases from V and 4 bases from J, leaving 13 bases between. Germline-derived CDR1 and CDR2 are SNHLY and FYNNEI. The CDR3 spans 12 residues. CDR3 nucleotide sequence: TGTGCCACCCCCGGGGGGCGAGAGACCCAGTACTTC. Translated, it gives CATPGGRETQYF.

This clone was observed a few times. V usage is TRBV9 and J usage is TRBJ2-1, with 9 bases lining up with TRBD1. Germline assignment: CDR1 SGDLS and CDR2 YYNGEE. The length of the CDR3 is 15 residues. V shed 3 bases and J 4 bases; nucleotides not matched to a gene: 5. The CDR3, as DNA: TGTGCCAGCAGCGCCCCGGACAGGGGTTACAATGAGCAGTTCTTC. Protein: CASSAPDRGYNEQFF. The full variable domain, completed using reference TRBV9 and TRBJ2-1, is DSGVTQTPKHLITATGQRVTLRCSPRSGDLSVYWYQQSLDQGLQFLIQYYNGEERAKGNILERFSAQQFPDLHSELNLSSLELGDSALYFCASSAPDRGYNEQFFGPGTRLTVL.

The chain joins TRBV6-1 to TRBJ2-3, with 9 bases aligning to TRBD2. J lost 3 bases, V lost 2 bases, and 3 bases had no gene match. The CDR3 covers 15 residues. The germline CDR1 and CDR2 sequences are MNHNS and SASEGT. CDR3 in amino acids: CASSEPSGVTDTQYF. In DNA, the CDR3 is TGTGCCAGCAGTGAACCTAGCGGGGTGACAGATACGCAGTATTTT.

This sequence joins TRBV5-1 and TRBJ2-1, with 12 positions matching TRBD2. Germline-derived CDR1 and CDR2 are SGHRS and YFSETQ. V gave up 4 bases and J gave up 2 bases; unmatched junction bases: 4. The CDR3 has 16 residues. DNA of the CDR3: TGCGCCAGCAGCACGACTAGCGGGAGTACCTACAATGAGCAGTTCTTC. This codes for CASSTTSGSTYNEQFF.

Points on this clone: Other DNA sequences in this sample translate to the same CDR3. The chain uses TRBV9 and TRBJ2-5; TRBD2 aligns across 12 bases. The CDR3 has 16 amino acids. Germline V gives CDR1 SGDLS, CDR2 YYNGEE. Germline trimming cut 5 bases from V and 0 bases from J; bases unmatched to any gene: 5. CDR3 sequence (DNA): TGTGCCAGCAGTACAACTAGCGGGAGGTACCAAGAGACCCAGTACTTC. Translation: CASSTTSGRYQETQYF.

This chain uses TRBV7-9 with TRBJ1-3; D ambiguous. Germline CDR1 reads SEHNR; CDR2 reads FQNEAQ (reference sequence). CDR3 length: 15 residues. Trimming removed 1 base at V and 4 bases at J, with 11 bases between. CDR3 DNA: TGTGCCAGCAGCTTAGGGCTACTACGCGGAAACACCATATATTTT. It encodes CASSLGLLRGNTIYF.

V gene TRBV18 combines with J gene TRBJ2-1; 9 positions match TRBD2. Germline assignment: CDR1 KGHSH and CDR2 LQKENI. Trimming cost V 5 bases and J 4 bases; bases outside gene matches: 6. This CDR3 contains 15 residues. CDR3 in amino acids: CASSDNLAGYNEQFF. In DNA form, the CDR3 reads TGTGCCAGCTCAGATAATCTAGCGGGGTACAATGAGCAGTTCTTC.

The chain recombines TRBV18 with TRBJ2-7, with D perhaps TRBD2 (6 bases). Deletions cut 2 bases from V and 2 bases from J, with 16 bases between. The germline V gene has CDR1 KGHSH and CDR2 LQKENI. The length of the CDR3 is 16 residues. CDR3 bases: TGTGCCAGCTCACCAATCGGGACTGCCGGACCCTACGAGCAGTACTTC. Its translation: CASSPIGTAGPYEQYF.

The chain couples TRBV5-1 to TRBJ1-2; D gene ambiguous. The CDR3 spans 13 residues. With 2 bases removed from V and 3 bases from J, the gap between germline ends came to 8 bases. The germline CDR1 and CDR2 sequences are SGHRS and YFSETQ. The chain's CDR3 is CASSFAGDYGYTF. CDR3 coding DNA: TGCGCCAGCAGCTTCGCCGGGGACTATGGCTACACCTTC.

This clone showed up just a few times. The chain is built from TRBV6-6 and TRBJ2-5, with 13 bases aligning to TRBD2. There are 15 residues in the CDR3. Germline lookup yields CDR1 MNHNY and CDR2 SVGAGI (reference sequence). Trimming cost V 8 bases and J 3 bases; bases outside gene matches: 6. The CDR3 bases are TGTGCCAGCGGGTCCGGGACTAGCGGGAAAGAGACCCAGTACTTC. It translates to CASGSGTSGKETQYF.